The 3 T cell receptor beta chains below were found in one sample sequenced in a study of shared clonotypes between healthy human individuals. CD45RO-negative, CCR7-selected cells formed the naive CD8 fraction, which excluded terminally differentiated effector memory CD45RA+ cells. Only in-frame clones appear in the TCRdb table, and some are missing; sequencing was by immunoSEQ multiplex PCR. In the table there are about 2.2 million clones, about 94% of which are singletons. The source material was naive CD8+ T cells from PBMCs. Receptors were obtained from a man between 18 and 35 years old in good health. Some clones in this sample may be carry-over from other donors' samples.

The V gene is TRBV10-3, the J gene TRBJ2-7; 10 nucleotides line up with TRBD1. Germline V gene lookup returns CDR1 ENHRY and CDR2 SYGVKD. Trimming took 5 bases from V and 5 from J; bases not matched to a gene: 6. The CDR3 has 14 residues. Here the CDR3 reads CAISLDRGPHEQYF. The CDR3 bases are TGTGCCATCAGTTTAGACAGGGGGCCCCACGAGCAGTACTTC.

The genes are TRBV4-2 and TRBJ2-5; 14 nucleotides line up with TRBD2. Germline CDR1 LGHNA, CDR2 YNFKEQ. With V trimmed by 3 bases and J by 5 bases, 8 bases remained unmatched. The CDR3 runs to 17 residues. CDR3 amino acids: CASSQTSGRALYETQYF. In DNA, the CDR3 is TGTGCCAGCAGCCAGACTAGCGGGAGGGCCCTGTATGAGACCCAGTACTTC.

The chain uses TRBV5-1 and TRBJ2-1, with D tentatively TRBD2 (5 bases). The germline CDR1 and CDR2 sequences are SGHRS and YFSETQ. This CDR3 contains 16 residues. Trimming pared 0 bases from V and 1 base from J, leaving 11 bases between. The CDR3 nucleotides are TGCGCCAGCAGCTTGGCGGGGTATGGGTCCTACAATGAGCAGTTCTTC. This translates into CASSLAGYGSYNEQFF.